This T cell receptor (beta chain) stems from a study of blood T cell repertoires in COVID-19. The overall study: Researchers got acute and convalescent COVID-19 samples from the United States, Italy and Spain. T cells, B-cell-depleted T cells, or PBMCs provided the cDNA or gDNA that served as material.

Germline trimming cut 4 bases from V and 11 bases from J; bases unmatched to any gene: 5. Germline values: CDR1 MNHEY, CDR2 SVGAGI. The length of the CDR3 is 13 residues. Per the authors' pipeline: Amplification from reference gene primers served as the basis for estimated nucleated cell counts. Profiling relied on immunoSEQ multiplex PCR, and the TCRdb table lists in-frame clones only, not all of them. D and trimming come from the DNA, and the V and J calls and clone size come from that table. The data show around 21,000 clones, 85% to 90% seen once. The receptor was isolated from a woman of 80 years or more with active COVID-19. The specimen was peripheral blood. The gene calls are TRBV6-5 and TRBJ1-1; 12 bases agree with TRBD1. CDR3 in amino acids: CASSLGQGAPAFF. The CDR3 DNA reads TGTGCCAGCAGTTTGGGACAGGGGGCGCCGGCTTTCTTT.